This passage covers 25 T cell receptor beta chains from one sample sequenced in a study of T cells in localized non-small cell lung cancer. The protocol was immunoSEQ multiplex PCR, while the TCRdb copy is restricted to in-frame clones and leaves out a portion. This table holds tens of thousands of clones, 70% to 90% found once. The sequencing here drew on peripheral blood, taken before any cancer treatment. All receptors come from a woman aged 35 to 70 with stage I squamous cell lung carcinoma.

This chain connects TRBV6-1 to TRBJ1-2; 10 positions match TRBD1. V lost 6 bases to trimming and J lost 6 bases; unmatched junction nucleotides: 4. The length of the CDR3 is 13 residues. CDR1 is MNHNS, CDR2 SASEGT, per germline. The CDR3 DNA is TGTGCCAGCAGGACCGGGACAGGGGATGGCTACACCTTC. Protein: CASRTGTGDGYTF.

The rearrangement links TRBV5-8 to TRBJ2-3; 7 bases are a match to TRBD1. The junction had 8 bases not matched to a gene; V was cut back by 5 bases and J by 2 bases. Germline CDR1 and CDR2: SGHTS and YDEGEE. There are 15 residues in the CDR3. This CDR3 is CASRFDRVLTDTQYF. The CDR3 bases are TGTGCCAGCAGGTTTGACAGGGTCCTCACAGATACGCAGTATTTT.

The chain carries TRBV4-2 and TRBJ2-1; TRBD2 is a possible D gene (6 bases). This CDR3 has 15 amino acids. Per germline, CDR1 LGHNA and CDR2 YNFKEQ. The V end was cut by 0 bases, the J end by 4 bases, with 10 bases between. DNA for the CDR3: TGTGCCAGCAGCCAAGAGTCTAGCGAATACAATGAGCAGTTCTTC. Protein sequence: CASSQESSEYNEQFF.

V gene TRBV6-1 combines with J gene TRBJ2-2; TRBD1 matches 7 bases. CDR1 is MNHNS and CDR2 is SASEGT in the germline V gene. After removal of 6 bases from V and 7 bases from J, the junction contained 8 bases not matched to a gene. The CDR3 has 14 residues. CDR3 amino acids: CASSLRQGFGELFF. DNA for the CDR3: TGTGCCAGCAGCCTTAGACAGGGTTTCGGGGAGCTGTTTTTT.

Comments on this clone: At one end the junction does not follow the germline gene, possibly because of a read error. V usage is TRBV7-7 and J usage is TRBJ1-3; D is ambiguous. Germline loops: CDR1 SSHAT, CDR2 FNYEAQ (reference sequence). This CDR3 comprises 18 residues. The CDR3 nucleotides read TGTGCTAGCAGCTTACTCCCGACAAGCGCGAGCTCTGGAAACACCATATATTTT. Translated: CASSLLPTSASSGNTIYF.

As concerns this clone: Other DNA sequences in the sample encode the same CDR3. The rearrangement joins TRBV19 to TRBJ1-2; 7 nucleotides match TRBD1. The CDR3 sequence is 13 residues long. Per germline, CDR1 LNHDA and CDR2 SQIVND (reference sequence). Losses at the gene ends were 3 bases for V and 4 bases for J; bases not matched to a gene: 2. This CDR3 reads CASSISGGYGYTF. The DNA of the CDR3 is TGTGCCAGTAGTATCTCAGGGGGCTATGGCTACACCTTC.

The chain has TRBV4-2 and TRBJ2-3, with D possibly being TRBD2 (6 bases). From germline, CDR1 is LGHNA and CDR2 YNFKEQ. The length of the CDR3 is 16 residues. Trimming left V 2 bases short and J 10 bases short, with 22 bases between. The CDR3 nucleotides are TGTGCCAGCAGCCAAAACACCTTATTCCGCGGGGATGCGCAGTATTTT. Translating it yields CASSQNTLFRGDAQYF.

V usage is TRBV11-2 and J usage is TRBJ1-2; D not certain. The V and J ends lost 1 base and 2 bases respectively, with 5 bases between them. This CDR3 has 13 amino acids. Germline values: CDR1 SGHAT, CDR2 FQNNGV. The CDR3 region is CASSLGVNYGYTF. CDR3 nucleotide sequence: TGTGCCAGCAGCTTAGGGGTAAACTATGGCTACACCTTC.

This chain joins TRBV7-2 and TRBJ1-5, with D unresolved. The CDR3 contains 13 residues. Germline V gene data show CDR1 as SGHTA and CDR2 as FQGNSA. The V gene lost 6 bases and the J gene lost 0 bases, with 6 bases spanning the gap. The CDR3 coding sequence is TGTGCCAGCAGTAAGGATAGCAATCAGCCCCAGCATTTT. It is translated as CASSKDSNQPQHF.

This rearrangement joins TRBV2 to TRBJ1-1, with TRBD1 matching over 7 bases. CDR3 length: 17 amino acids. J lost 0 bases, V lost 6 bases, and 13 bases had no gene match. Looked up from germline, CDR1 is SNHLY and CDR2 is FYNNEI. CDR3 sequence reads: CASSLDPGQFMNTEAFF. CDR3 bases: TGTGCCAGCAGCTTAGACCCGGGACAGTTCATGAACACTGAAGCTTTCTTT.

This chain links TRBV7-8 with TRBJ1-6; possible D gene TRBD1, 5 bases. The CDR3 spans 17 residues. Germline-derived CDR1 and CDR2 are SGHVS and FQNEAQ. Trimming removed 0 bases at V and 0 bases at J, with 9 bases between. CDR3 coding DNA: TGTGCCAGCAGCTTAGCGGGACGTAACTCCTATAATTCACCCCTCCACTTT. Amino acids: CASSLAGRNSYNSPLHF.

This rearrangement joins TRBV30 to TRBJ1-2; 8 bases align to TRBD1. The ends lost 4 bases at V and 6 bases at J; junction bases unmatched: 10. Germline CDR1 GTSNPN, CDR2 SVGIG (reference sequence). There are 14 residues in the CDR3. The CDR3 here is CAWNRVAGGHGYTF. The DNA of the CDR3 is TGTGCCTGGAATAGAGTAGCAGGGGGCCATGGCTACACCTTC.

This clone was recorded only once. The V call is TRBV9, the J call TRBJ1-2; D is perhaps TRBD1 (6 bases). Looked up from germline, CDR1 is SGDLS and CDR2 is YYNGEE. Trimming cost V 2 bases and J 3 bases, with 14 bases left between them. The CDR3 extends over 15 amino acids. CDR3 residues: CASSVSDRLYYGYTF. In nucleotides, the CDR3 is TGTGCCAGCAGCGTTTCCGACAGGTTATACTATGGCTACACCTTC.

The chain has TRBV6-5 and TRBJ1-2, with 8 positions matching TRBD1. The germline gives CDR1 MNHEY, CDR2 SVGAGI. After removal of 5 bases from V and 1 base from J, the junction contained 6 bases not matched to a gene. This CDR3 contains 15 residues. In nucleotides, the CDR3 is TGTGCCAGCAGTGCCACAGGGGGGGATAACTATGGCTACACCTTC. Encoded protein: CASSATGGDNYGYTF.

J is TRBJ1-6 and V is TRBV2, with D possibly matching TRBD1 (5 bases). The CDR3 runs 15 residues. V was pared by 3 bases and J by 6 bases, with 12 bases between. CDR1 is SNHLY and CDR2 is FYNNEI in the germline V gene. The CDR3 spells CASSDRGGGNSPLHF. The CDR3 DNA reads TGTGCCAGCAGTGATCGGGGGGGAGGTAATTCACCCCTCCACTTT.

This clone occurred a few times. V usage is TRBV6-5 and J usage is TRBJ1-2; D remains ambiguous. Trimming removed 7 bases at V and 3 bases at J, with 9 bases between. This CDR3 is built from 12 residues. Germline CDR1 is MNHEY and CDR2 is SVGAGI. The CDR3 nucleotides are TGTGCCAGCACCGACGGGGACTATGGCTACACCTTC. Translating gives CASTDGDYGYTF.

This rearrangement joins TRBV6-1 to TRBJ1-1; D remains unclear. CDR3 length equals 12 residues. In germline, CDR1 is MNHNS, CDR2 SASEGT. Trimming shortened V by 2 bases and J by 0 bases, and 1 base separated the two germline ends. This CDR3 is CASSEMNTEAFF. CDR3 DNA: TGTGCCAGCAGTGAAATGAACACTGAAGCTTTCTTT.

This clone was observed a few times. The genes are TRBV28 and TRBJ1-1; D call uncertain. This CDR3 region has 19 residues. Germline CDR1 and CDR2: MDHEN and SYDVKM. V was trimmed by 3 bases and J by 2 bases, leaving 25 bases between them. CDR3 sequence reads: CASSLSFLSIDGENTEAFF. CDR3 in DNA: TGTGCCAGCAGTTTGTCTTTTTTATCCATCGACGGGGAAAACACTGAAGCTTTCTTT.

This clone appeared once. The gene calls are TRBV30 and TRBJ2-7; 7 bases align to TRBD1. Germline V gives CDR1 GTSNPN, CDR2 SVGIG (reference sequence). The CDR3 has 14 amino acids. The V gene end was trimmed by 0 bases and the J gene end by 3 bases; junction bases not matched to a gene: 5. CDR3: CAWSVGTALYEQYF. The CDR3 DNA follows: TGTGCCTGGAGTGTAGGGACAGCCCTCTACGAGCAGTACTTC.

The rearrangement joins TRBV2 to TRBJ1-1, with a weak D call TRBD1 (5 bases). This CDR3 comprises 13 residues. V lost 5 bases to trimming and J lost 5 bases, with 12 bases between them. In germline, CDR1 is SNHLY, CDR2 FYNNEI. This chain's CDR3 is CASSQGEGTEAFF. The CDR3 bases are TGTGCCAGCAGTCAGGGTGAGGGGACTGAAGCTTTCTTT.

The chain combines TRBV10-3 with TRBJ1-6; the match to TRBD1 covers 7 bases. Unmatched junction bases numbered 5, after V lost 6 bases and J lost 0 bases. Germline values: CDR1 ENHRY, CDR2 SYGVKD. The CDR3 loop spans 16 amino acids. The CDR3 region is CAISGQAPSYNSPLHF. The CDR3 region has the DNA TGTGCCATCAGCGGACAGGCACCCTCCTATAATTCACCCCTCCACTTT.

CDR3 sequence reads: CASSLRTGGNEQFF. CDR3 nucleotide sequence: TGTGCCAGCAGCTTGCGGACAGGGGGCAATGAGCAGTTCTTC. This chain joins TRBV11-3 and TRBJ2-1; 10 nucleotides align to TRBD1. Per the germline V gene, CDR1 is SGHNT and CDR2 is YENEEA. V lost 3 bases and J lost 6; bases outside the gene matches: 2. This CDR3 region has 14 residues. Complete variable domain (other parts from reference TRBV11-3 and TRBJ2-1): EAGVVQSPRYKIIEKKQPVAFWCNPISGHNTLYWYLQNLGQGPELLIRYENEEAVDDSQLPKDRFSAERLKGVDSTLKIQPAELGDSAVYLCASSLRTGGNEQFFGPGTRLTVL.

This clone came up a few times. The CDR3 DNA sequence: TGCGCCAGCAGCTTGGCCGACAGATACACTGAAGCTTTCTTT. Residues: CASSLADRYTEAFF. This sequence joins TRBV5-1 and TRBJ1-1; a possible D gene is TRBD1 (5 bases). The CDR3 is 14 residues long. Germline CDR1 reads SGHRS; CDR2 reads YFSETQ. V was cut by 0 bases and J by 3 bases, with 9 bases left in between. Supplemented by reference TRBV5-1 and TRBJ1-1, the full variable domain reads KAGVTQTPRYLIKTRGQQVTLSCSPISGHRSVSWYQQTPGQGLQFLFEYFSETQRNKGNFPGRFSGRQFSNSRSEMNVSTLELGDSALYLCASSLADRYTEAFFGQGTRLTVV.

This chain uses TRBV27 with TRBJ1-4; D gene ambiguous. This CDR3 is built from 17 residues. Germline V gives CDR1 MNHEY, CDR2 SMNVEV (reference sequence). Between the trimmed V and J ends, which lost 5 bases and 3 bases, there was a span of 19 bases. The CDR3 bases are TGTGCCAGCAGTCTATTTCTGGGCCCGGCAGCTAATGAAAAACTGTTTTTT. This gives the protein CASSLFLGPAANEKLFF.

The rearrangement uses TRBV29-1 and TRBJ2-7, with D perhaps assigned TRBD1 or TRBD2 (5 bases each). Germline lookup yields CDR1 SQVTM and CDR2 ANQGSEA. The CDR3 sequence is 12 residues long. The V end lost 7 bases, the J end lost 0 bases, and 10 bases lay between the germline ends. This chain's CDR3 is CSAGTDSYEQYF. The CDR3 DNA reads TGCAGCGCTGGGACGGACTCCTACGAGCAGTACTTC.